The entry below describes one T cell receptor (beta chain). The sample originates from a study of blood T cell repertoires in COVID-19. For the study at large: Material from acute and convalescent COVID-19 was sourced from the United States, Italy and Spain.

In the original processing: It was from reference gene primer amplification that nucleated cell counts were estimated. Clones were read by immunoSEQ multiplex PCR, and TCRdb kept only the in-frame ones, dropping some. For V, J and clone size, that table is used; D and trimming come from the DNA. The sample lists about 160,000 clones, roughly 85% occurring once. Trimming cost V 4 bases and J 6 bases; bases outside gene matches: 3. Germline V gene sequence: CDR1 MDHEN, CDR2 SYDVKM. The CDR3 sequence is 13 residues long. Patients in Seattle were enrolled during active infection, then followed longitudinally.

This chain uses TRBV28 with TRBJ1-2; the match to TRBD1 covers 9 bases. The clonotype was recovered from a woman aged 45 to 65 with COVID-19, enrolled during active disease. Sequencing was performed on peripheral blood. Here the CDR3 reads CASSYRGLDGYTF. CDR3 coding DNA: TGTGCCAGCAGTTACAGGGGGCTCGATGGCTACACCTTC.